These T cell receptor beta chains were read from a single sample in a study of blood T cell repertoires in COVID-19. Sequencing used immunoSEQ multiplex PCR; TCRdb keeps in-frame clones, though not all of them. Of 200,000 to 250,000 clones listed, around 87% are singletons. The specimen sequenced was PBMCs or T cells enriched from blood (not recorded which). These receptors were taken from a woman aged 50 to 60 who had recovered from COVID-19. Each CDR3 is given with its conserved first and last residue. Each record gives: V gene, D gene, clone size, J gene, CDR3 protein, CDR3 DNA. A D gene is named only where the DNA matches it firmly. Rows give clone size only sometimes, using once, few, many, or a class for an expanded clone.

v_gene: TRBV5-1
d_gene: TRBD2
abundance: NA
j_gene: TRBJ2-3
CDR3aa: CASSRESASGTTSTDTQYF
CDR3nt: TGCGCCAGCAGCCGGGAATCGGCTAGCGGTACCACTAGCACAGATACGCAGTATTTT

v_gene: TRBV2
d_gene: TRBD2
abundance: NA
j_gene: TRBJ2-1
CDR3aa: CASSLLAGGQAGQFF
CDR3nt: TGTGCCAGCAGCCTACTAGCGGGAGGGCAGGCAGGGCAGTTCTTC

v_gene: TRBV2
d_gene: NA
abundance: NA
j_gene: TRBJ2-2
CDR3aa: CASLRTGELFF
CDR3nt: TGTGCCAGCTTGCGCACCGGGGAGCTGTTTTTT

v_gene: TRBV19
d_gene: NA
abundance: NA
j_gene: TRBJ2-3
CDR3aa: CASSIGLNQASTDTQYF
CDR3nt: TGTGCCAGTAGTATCGGACTGAATCAAGCTAGCACAGATACGCAGTATTTT

v_gene: TRBV19
d_gene: TRBD2
abundance: few
j_gene: TRBJ2-7
CDR3aa: CASSTGRLAAEQYF
CDR3nt: TGTGCCAGTAGTACTGGAAGACTAGCGGCCGAGCAGTACTTC

v_gene: TRBV9
d_gene: NA
abundance: NA
j_gene: TRBJ1-3
CDR3aa: CASSVGGGLWSGNTIYF
CDR3nt: TGTGCCAGCAGCGTTGGTGGCGGGCTCTGGTCTGGAAACACCATATATTTT

v_gene: TRBV7-3
d_gene: TRBD2
abundance: NA
j_gene: TRBJ2-1
CDR3aa: CASSPTSGSIYEQFF
CDR3nt: TGTGCCAGCAGCCCCACTAGCGGGAGTATTTATGAGCAGTTCTTC

v_gene: TRBV28
d_gene: TRBD1
abundance: NA
j_gene: TRBJ2-2
CDR3aa: CASSSTGQRSGELFF
CDR3nt: TGTGCCAGCAGTTCGACGGGACAGCGCTCCGGGGAGCTGTTTTTT

v_gene: TRBV11-2
d_gene: TRBD2
abundance: few
j_gene: TRBJ2-3
CDR3aa: CASSLDGRGTDTQYF
CDR3nt: TGTGCCAGCAGCTTAGATGGGAGGGGCACAGATACGCAGTATTTT

v_gene: TRBV5-8
d_gene: NA
abundance: NA
j_gene: TRBJ2-7
CDR3aa: CASSSMSGLSYEQYF
CDR3nt: TGTGCCAGCAGCTCTATGAGCGGTCTCTCCTACGAGCAGTACTTC

v_gene: TRBV5-4
d_gene: TRBD1
abundance: NA
j_gene: TRBJ1-4
CDR3aa: CASSLRDSGRNEKLFF
CDR3nt: TGTGCCAGCAGCTTGCGGGACAGCGGACGCAATGAAAAACTGTTTTTT

v_gene: TRBV2
d_gene: TRBD1
abundance: NA
j_gene: TRBJ2-7
CDR3aa: CASSGQGASYEQYF
CDR3nt: TGTGCCAGCAGCGGACAGGGGGCTTCCTACGAGCAGTACTTC

v_gene: TRBV27
d_gene: TRBD1
abundance: once
j_gene: TRBJ2-3
CDR3aa: CASSFRGPNTDTQYF
CDR3nt: TGTGCCAGCAGTTTCAGGGGGCCAAACACAGATACGCAGTATTTT

v_gene: TRBV2
d_gene: NA
abundance: NA
j_gene: TRBJ1-6
CDR3aa: CASLSEAGVGSPLHF
CDR3nt: TGTGCCAGCCTATCAGAAGCAGGGGTCGGGTCACCCCTCCACTTT

v_gene: TRBV7-9
d_gene: TRBD1
abundance: NA
j_gene: TRBJ1-2
CDR3aa: CASSRGQVASYYGYTF
CDR3nt: TGTGCCAGCAGCCGGGGACAGGTCGCTTCTTACTATGGCTACACCTTC

v_gene: TRBV5-1
d_gene: TRBD2
abundance: NA
j_gene: TRBJ2-5
CDR3aa: CASSFEGGYQETQYF
CDR3nt: TGCGCCAGCAGCTTCGAGGGAGGGTACCAAGAGACCCAGTACTTC

v_gene: TRBV19
d_gene: TRBD2
abundance: NA
j_gene: TRBJ2-2
CDR3aa: CASMGPSGTTGELFF
CDR3nt: TGTGCCAGTATGGGTCCTAGCGGGACCACCGGGGAGCTGTTTTTT

v_gene: TRBV4-3
d_gene: TRBD2
abundance: NA
j_gene: TRBJ2-5
CDR3aa: CASSQDAGLAGETQYF
CDR3nt: TGCGCCAGCAGCCAAGATGCCGGACTAGCGGGAGAGACCCAGTACTTC